This T cell receptor (beta chain) was captured by sequencing in a study of beta chain features in type 1 diabetes (dated by TCRdb to the late 2010s). In terms of the full investigation: Mean age, gender distribution, total cell number and subset yield did not differ between patients and healthy donors. A total of 85 million to 140 million sorted cells were examined across all samples, and a strong correlation was observed between cell number per subset and RNA yield. The study compared TCRB repertoires of sorted circulating CD4+ T cell subsets between recently diagnosed type 1 diabetes patients and matched healthy donors. Naive and central memory subsets were obtained from all 30 or so donors, but regulatory and stem cell-like memory subsets were isolated from only 8 patients and roughly eight healthy donors.

The entire amount of isolated RNA was reverse transcribed using the High Capacity cDNA Reverse Transcription Kit, so the sequenced TCRB transcripts were expressed ones. Deep immunoSEQ sequencing was applied to naive, central memory and regulatory T cell samples, giving an average of around 3.4 million total reads per sample. Sorted cells were lysed in RLT buffer and RNA was extracted with DNase-treated RNeasy Micro or Mini kits, depending on cell number. Each cell subset was processed separately to prevent cross-contamination, with patient and healthy donor samples processed together. The immunoSEQ multiplex PCR was used to amplify TCRB sequences from cDNA, generating 87-bp fragments that spanned the CDR3 region. The amplicons were sequenced using the Illumina HiSeq platform. The authors processed their data as follows. Synthetic template baselines were used to correct PCR bias computationally, reads within Hamming distance 2 were collapsed, and singletons that could not be merged were discarded. Reads were aligned to IMGT to assign V, D and J genes, CDR3 length, and insertions or deletions at six rearrangement sites. Clonotype counts were normalized to sorted cell number within each subset before computing true diversity and Gini coefficients with the tcR R package. The overlap coefficient, calculated on TCRB nucleotide sequences, was used to measure repertoire sharing. Drawn from immuneACCESS, this table holds only the in-frame rearrangements with V and J called that TCRdb kept. Clones are partly lost; checked studies trace under half to an unresolved V gene and leave the rest unexplained. D and trimming come from the DNA, and the V and J calls and clone size come from that table. Recorded for this sample are some 160,000 clones; approximately 9.1% of them occurred a single time. Clones ranked in the top ten supply around 0.7% of the sample.

Summary of the overall study and its limitations: HLA sub-analyses involved small numbers of individuals, so any influence of HLA type on TCRB rearrangement remained unresolved. Type 1 diabetes patients showed a moderate but significant shortening of TCRB CDR3 length in all four CD4+ subsets. PCR might favor shorter templates, but patient and control samples were amplified and corrected together, so any skew would affect both groups equally. Because cDNA was sequenced instead of genomic DNA, activated cells with high expression could be over-represented, although the groups did not differ in activation or CD3 levels. At VDJ recombination sites, type 1 diabetes patients had fewer insertions and more deleted nucleotides, which implies abnormalities in thymic rearrangement. Naive, central memory and regulatory TCRB repertoires appeared more similar among patients than among healthy donors.

CDR1 and CDR2 are drawn from the germline V gene: MDHEN, SYDVKM. The germline V end is reduced by 6 bases and the J end by 12 bases; junction bases left unmatched: 13. From the cysteine through the phenylalanine, the CDR3 covers 15 amino acids. Just the 45-base CDR3 DNA is kept, in frame starting at base 1. Worth noting for this clone: Its antigen remains unidentified. Qualities for individual bases were not recorded, and no much larger clone is one base off.

From each donor, a single peripheral blood sample of approximately 120 mL on average was drawn into heparinised tubes. A BD FACSAria II and a panel including CD45RO, CCR7, CD25, CD127, CD95 and CD27 were used to sort naive, central memory, regulatory and stem cell-like memory CD4+ T cells. All sorted populations exceeded 95% purity. PBMCs were isolated immediately by Lymphoprep density gradient centrifugation and stained directly without culture. To minimize batch effects, samples were stained and sorted in pairs, one healthy donor with one patient per experiment. The sequencing input was central memory CD4+ T cells from blood. The chain is assembled from TRBV28 and TRBJ2-1; 11 central bases correspond to TRBD2. This sequence originates from a woman in her twenties or thirties with type 1 diabetes. CDR3 region: CASRPRTSGPSWQFF. The base sequence is TGTGCCAGCAGACCCCGGACTAGCGGGCCTAGTTGGCAGTTCTTC.